These 5 T cell receptor beta chains share one sample of origin, sequenced in a study of T cells in localized non-small cell lung cancer. Only in-frame clones appear in the TCRdb table, and some are missing; sequencing was by immunoSEQ multiplex PCR. Found here are around 20,000 clones, about nine tenths of them singletons; the top ten hold roughly 8.1%. The input for sequencing was peripheral blood, taken before any cancer treatment. These receptors came from a man between 40 and 70 years old with stage I lung adenocarcinoma.

This clone appeared a few times. This rearrangement joins TRBV6-1 to TRBJ1-2, with D possibly matching TRBD1 (5 bases). V dropped 3 bases and J dropped 4 bases, with 9 bases sitting between them. Germline V gene lookup returns CDR1 MNHNS and CDR2 SASEGT. The CDR3 totals 13 residues. In DNA form, the CDR3 reads TGTGCCAGCAGTGATTCGGGGACCTATGGCTACACCTTC. This translates into CASSDSGTYGYTF.

In its sample, this clone was seen once. The CDR3 is CASRRSRGDTQYF. CDR3 DNA sequence: TGTGCCAGTAGGCGGTCCCGCGGAGATACGCAGTATTTT. The gene calls are TRBV19 and TRBJ2-3; D is uncertain. The germline CDR1 and CDR2 sequences are LNHDA and SQIVND (reference sequence). CDR3 length: 13 amino acids. V dropped 6 bases and J dropped 5 bases, with 12 bases sitting between them.

This clone was counted only a few times. V and J are TRBV19 and TRBJ1-2; 7 bases are a match to TRBD1. The CDR3 loop spans 15 amino acids. Unmatched junction bases numbered 10, after V lost 3 bases and J lost 6 bases. Germline CDR1 LNHDA, CDR2 SQIVND (reference sequence). The DNA of the CDR3 is TGTGCCAGTAGTATTGCAGGGGGAAACGTGGATGGCTACACCTTC. This codes for CASSIAGGNVDGYTF.

V and J are TRBV19 and TRBJ1-6; D is undetermined. CDR3 length: 13 amino acids. The germline V gene has CDR1 LNHDA and CDR2 SQIVND (reference sequence). V dropped 3 bases and J dropped 14 bases, with 14 bases sitting between them. CDR3 amino acids: CASSISVPSALHF. Written as DNA, the CDR3 is TGTGCCAGTAGTATTAGCGTCCCCTCAGCCCTCCACTTT.

This chain uses TRBV29-1 with TRBJ1-5; D gene uncertain. In germline, CDR1 is SQVTM, CDR2 ANQGSEA. Trimming took 4 bases from V and 4 from J, leaving 8 bases between them. The length of the CDR3 is 12 residues. CDR3 residues: CSVVGPNQPQHF. The DNA for the CDR3 is TGCAGCGTTGTTGGGCCTAATCAGCCCCAGCATTTT.